This T cell receptor beta chain is from a study of blood T cell repertoires in COVID-19. Background on the study: COVID-19 samples collected from the United States, Italy and Spain covered acute and convalescent phases. Nucleic acid was either cDNA or gDNA, and it came from T cells, B-cell-depleted T cells, or PBMCs.

Authors' data handling: Researchers report that nucleated cell counts were estimated from reference gene primer amplification. The protocol was immunoSEQ multiplex PCR, while the TCRdb copy is restricted to in-frame clones and leaves out a portion. V and J calls and clone size are given by that table; D and trimming were obtained from the DNA. The data show 140,000 or so clones, approximately 90% seen once. This TCR was recovered from an elderly woman with acute or convalescent COVID-19. Sequencing input: peripheral blood.

For the CDR3, the DNA is TGTGCCAGCTCGCAGAGTCATGCCGAGGAAAACACCATATATTTT. Residues: CASSQSHAEENTIYF. The chain employs TRBV18 and TRBJ1-3, with D unclear. The germline V gene encodes CDR1 KGHSH and CDR2 LQKENI. The CDR3 sequence is 15 residues long. Trimming took 6 bases from V and 6 from J, leaving 18 bases between them.